The present TCR beta chain was sequenced within a study of cytotoxic CD8 clonotypes in ibrutinib-treated CLL. TCRdb keeps only in-frame clones here, not all; method: immunoSEQ multiplex PCR. The table has 270,000 or so clones, approximately 76% seen once. The origin of this receptor is a human donor with chronic lymphocytic leukemia. Sequencing used PBMCs, obtained at disease progression, from a patient treated with ibrutinib.

CDR3 nucleotides: TGTGCCAGCAGCAGCCGGGACAATCAGCCCCAGCATTTT. It translates to CASSSRDNQPQHF. J is TRBJ1-5 and V is TRBV7-9; D ambiguous. With 5 bases removed from V and 3 bases from J, the gap between germline ends came to 8 bases. Germline V lookup: CDR1 SEHNR, CDR2 FQNEAQ (reference sequence). The CDR3 runs to 13 residues.